Sequencing of this T cell receptor (beta chain) was carried out in a study of CD8+CD57+ T cells in acquired aplastic anemia. Study in general: CD4+ and CD8+ cells, once sorted, gave DNA averaging roughly 3.2 ug. Study outcomes and limitations: Statistical testing detected no significant gap in CD8+ Simpson's diversity between patients and controls.

Regarding this clonotype: What it binds is not known.

Genomic DNA acted as the template from which TCR beta VDJ combination and CDR3 sequence profiling were carried out. TCRdb reprocessed the reads with MiXCR, giving one entry per CDR3 protein. The data contain a few hundred thousand distinct CDR3 sequences, less than 35% of them singletons. CDR1 SGHRS and CDR2 YFSETQ come from the germline V gene. This CDR3 is 15 amino acids long. V gave up 0 bases and J gave up 5 bases; unmatched junction bases: 3. Patients who underwent sequencing had shown CD8+CD57+ cell expansion by flow cytometry. The patients, all of them, had severe acquired aplastic anemia. The gene calls are TRBV5-1 and TRBJ2-1; 9 bases line up with TRBD1. The sample consisted of sorted CD4+, CD8+, or CD8+CD57+ T cells (not recorded which) from PBMCs. The clonotype was recovered from a human donor with aplastic anemia. The CDR3 here is CASSLGQGVHNEQFF. The CDR3 region has the DNA TGCGCCAGCAGCTTGGGACAGGGGGTACACAATGAGCAGTTCTTC.